The 19 T cell receptor beta chains reported below all come from one sample, sequenced in a study of blood T cell repertoires in COVID-19. Sequencing used immunoSEQ multiplex PCR; TCRdb keeps in-frame clones, though not all of them. The sample consists of 200,000 to 300,000 clones, 75% to 90% of them appearing once. Source material: PBMCs or T cells enriched from blood (not recorded which). These receptors were obtained from a woman in her forties with acute COVID-19.

The chain recombines TRBV28 with TRBJ1-5; D unresolved. This CDR3 region has 13 residues. Trimming shortened V by 5 bases and J by 0 bases, and 5 bases separated the two germline ends. CDR1 and CDR2 from the germline V gene are MDHEN and SYDVKM. CDR3: CASSGSSNQPQHF. Written as DNA, the CDR3 is TGTGCCAGCAGTGGCTCTAGCAATCAGCCCCAGCATTTT.

The rearrangement uses TRBV10-2 and TRBJ2-2; 16 bases line up with TRBD2. Trimming cost V 8 bases and J 4 bases; bases outside gene matches: 10. The germline V gene has CDR1 WSHSY and CDR2 SAAADI. This CDR3 is 18 amino acids long. This CDR3 reads CASAKGTSGRAATGELFF. CDR3 sequence (DNA): TGCGCCAGCGCAAAGGGGACTAGCGGGAGGGCCGCCACCGGGGAGCTGTTTTTT.

The rearrangement uses TRBV6-5 and TRBJ1-2, with TRBD1 identical over 7 bases. The germline CDR1 and CDR2 sequences are MNHEY and SVGAGI. V lost 2 bases to trimming and J lost 3 bases; unmatched junction nucleotides: 6. The CDR3 sequence is 15 residues long. For the CDR3, the DNA is TGTGCCAGCAGTTACACCAGACAGGGAGACTATGGCTACACCTTC. As protein: CASSYTRQGDYGYTF.

V is TRBV6-5 and J is TRBJ2-1; D not certain. This CDR3 is 15 amino acids long. Trimming cost V 8 bases and J 3 bases, with 17 bases left between them. From germline, CDR1 is MNHEY and CDR2 SVGAGI. CDR3: CASSPGAEDYNEQFF. The DNA for the CDR3 is TGTGCCAGCTCACCCGGAGCAGAAGACTACAATGAGCAGTTCTTC.

The rearrangement joins TRBV5-1 to TRBJ1-2; D gene uncertain. The CDR3 runs 14 residues. The V end lost 6 bases, the J end lost 5 bases, and 17 bases lay between the germline ends. CDR1 and CDR2 (germline): SGHRS, YFSETQ. The CDR3 reads CASTDGISGYGYTF. The CDR3 DNA reads as TGCGCCAGCACCGACGGGATCTCCGGATATGGCTACACCTTC.

The chain links TRBV5-5 to TRBJ2-1; 7 bases map to TRBD1. Germline V lookup: CDR1 SGHKS, CDR2 YYEKEE (reference sequence). The CDR3 contains 14 residues. V was clipped by 4 bases and J by 9 bases; unmatched bases: 10. The DNA for the CDR3 is TGTGCCAGCAGCGGCGGACAGGTCGTGGGTGAGCAGTTCTTC. It encodes CASSGGQVVGEQFF.

The V call is TRBV2, the J call TRBJ2-5; 14 bases are a match to TRBD2. V trimming: 6 bases; J trimming: 4 bases; junction bases outside the gene matches: 13. The CDR3 contains 18 residues. Germline V lookup: CDR1 SNHLY, CDR2 FYNNEI. The CDR3 coding sequence is TGTGCCAGCAGGAGGGGACTAGCGGGAGTCCTGGGGAGAGAGACCCAGTACTTC. Translating gives CASRRGLAGVLGRETQYF.

CDR3 residues: CASSSPGQKNYGYTF. The CDR3 DNA is TGTGCCAGCAGCTCACCGGGACAGAAGAACTATGGCTACACCTTC. The chain is built from TRBV11-3 and TRBJ1-2; TRBD1 aligns across 7 bases. The V gene end was trimmed by 4 bases and the J gene end by 2 bases; junction bases not matched to a gene: 7. The CDR3 has 15 amino acids. Germline lookup yields CDR1 SGHNT and CDR2 YENEEA.

The chain links TRBV6-6 to TRBJ2-3; 8 positions match TRBD2. Germline CDR1 MNHNY, CDR2 SVGAGI (reference sequence). This CDR3 has 17 residues. The J segment lost 0 bases and the V segment lost 5 bases, leaving 10 bases of the junction unmatched. The CDR3 reads CASSLSGAHSSTDTQYF. The CDR3 region has the DNA TGTGCCAGCAGTCTTAGCGGGGCCCATTCTAGCACAGATACGCAGTATTTT.

On this clone itself: Relative to the germline gene, one junction end is altered; a read error may explain this. The J gene is TRBJ2-7, the V gene TRBV11-3; 7 bases agree with TRBD1. The CDR3 is 13 amino acids. Per the germline V gene, CDR1 is SGHNT and CDR2 is YENEEA. This chain's CDR3 is CASSLGGLRKGAF. The CDR3 DNA sequence: TGTGCCAGCAGCTTAGGAGGTCTGAGGAAGGGGGCCTTC. The whole variable domain, filled in from reference TRBV11-3 and TRBJ2-7, reads EAGVVQSPRYKIIEKKQPVAFWCNPISGHNTLYWYLQNLGQGPELLIRYENEEAVDDSQLPKDRFSAERLKGVDSTLKIQPAELGDSAVYLCASSLGGLRKGAFGPGTRLTVT.

The chain combines TRBV11-3 with TRBJ1-4; possibly TRBD1 for D (6 bases). Germline values: CDR1 SGHNT, CDR2 YENEEA. Trimming stripped 2 bases from V and 1 base from J, with 8 bases between. CDR3 length: 15 amino acids. The CDR3 loop is CASSLTGKTNEKLFF. CDR3 DNA: TGTGCCAGCAGCTTAACAGGGAAAACTAATGAAAAACTGTTTTTT.

This clone has just a few counts. The chain carries TRBV11-1 and TRBJ1-1; tentatively, D is TRBD1 (5 bases). The CDR3 length is 15 residues. Germline V gives CDR1 SGHAT, CDR2 FQDESV (reference sequence). Trimming pared 5 bases from V and 3 bases from J, leaving 16 bases between. The CDR3 reads CASSLHGHPDTEAFF. CDR3 DNA: TGTGCCAGCAGCCTTCATGGACACCCGGACACTGAAGCTTTCTTT.

The rearrangement uses TRBV7-2 and TRBJ2-7, with D maybe TRBD2 (6 bases). V shed 5 bases and J shed 2 bases, with 13 bases lying between them. The CDR3 contains 14 residues. Germline CDR1 reads SGHTA; CDR2 reads FQGNSA. The CDR3 loop is CASSPSGLPYEQYF. The DNA for the CDR3 is TGTGCCAGCAGCCCAAGCGGGCTCCCCTACGAGCAGTACTTC.

The chain carries TRBV5-6 and TRBJ2-7; 9 nucleotides align to TRBD1. The CDR3 runs 17 residues. Germline V CDR1 and CDR2: SGHDT, YYEEEE. V lost 5 bases to trimming and J lost 6 bases; unmatched junction nucleotides: 18. The CDR3 nucleotides read TGTGCCAGCAGTAAAGCCTCCGAGGACAGGGGATCGGGCGAGCAGTACTTC. It specifies CASSKASEDRGSGEQYF.

The chain uses TRBV7-3 and TRBJ2-3, with 9 bases that match TRBD2. V lost 5 bases to trimming and J lost 4 bases; unmatched junction nucleotides: 10. This CDR3 spans 16 amino acids. Looked up from germline, CDR1 is SGHTA and CDR2 is FQGTGA. The CDR3, as DNA: TGTGCCAGCAGCCCCTTAGCGGGAGAGAGCCCAGATACGCAGTATTTT. Translation gives CASSPLAGESPDTQYF.

The chain links TRBV7-8 to TRBJ1-1; tentative D call: TRBD1 (6 bases). The length of the CDR3 is 14 residues. V lost 6 bases to trimming and J lost 3 bases, with 14 bases between them. The germline CDR1 and CDR2 sequences are SGHVS and FQNEAQ. CDR3 protein: CASSPWEGDTEAFF. CDR3 coding DNA: TGTGCCAGCAGTCCCTGGGAGGGGGACACTGAAGCTTTCTTT.

The rearrangement uses TRBV5-4 and TRBJ1-1, with D unclear. V lost 0 bases to trimming and J lost 6 bases, with 9 bases between them. The CDR3 runs 13 residues. Germline V gene sequence: CDR1 SGHNT, CDR2 YYREEE (reference sequence). The CDR3 region is CASSLGLGAEAFF. The CDR3 nucleotides are TGTGCCAGCAGCTTGGGTTTAGGAGCTGAAGCTTTCTTT.

The chain employs TRBV7-6 and TRBJ2-1; 8 nucleotides match TRBD2. V gave up 1 base and J gave up 3 bases; unmatched junction bases: 14. The CDR3 has 19 amino acids. The germline V gene has CDR1 SGHVS and CDR2 FNYEAQ. The DNA for the CDR3 is TGTGCCAGCAGCTTAGAAGCGGGAGATCCCCGTAGGGGCTACAATGAGCAGTTCTTC. Encoded protein: CASSLEAGDPRRGYNEQFF.

This chain joins TRBV28 and TRBJ1-1; the match to TRBD1 covers 11 bases. V lost 5 bases to trimming and J lost 4 bases; unmatched junction nucleotides: 6. This CDR3 comprises 15 residues. Germline V gene sequence: CDR1 MDHEN, CDR2 SYDVKM. CDR3 region: CASSPPGTGGTEAFF. CDR3 bases: TGTGCCAGCAGTCCGCCGGGGACAGGGGGCACTGAAGCTTTCTTT. Combining the CDR3 with reference TRBV28 and TRBJ1-1 gives the whole variable domain DVKVTQSSRYLVKRTGEKVFLECVQDMDHENMFWYRQDPGLGLRLIYFSYDVKMKEKGDIPEGYSVSREKKERFSLILESASTNQTSMYLCASSPPGTGGTEAFFGQGTRLTVV.